This TCR beta chain was sequenced during a study of patients and donors after allogeneic stem cell transplantation. MiXCR was run by TCRdb on the RT-PCR reads, yielding one entry per CDR3 protein. The table lists about a million distinct CDR3 sequences, 18% of them singletons. The CDR3 runs to 13 residues. Trimming stripped 8 bases from V and 6 bases from J, with 16 bases between. Germline CDR1 and CDR2: MDHEN and SYDVKM. Sequenced sample: blood, either unsorted or a sorted T cell fraction (not recorded which). This receptor was obtained from a human donor who was either an allogeneic HSCT recipient or a stem cell or donor lymphocyte infusion donor (not recorded which). It is not recorded whose cells these are; they may come from a transplant donor. This chain joins TRBV28 and TRBJ1-2; the D is unclear. In DNA form, the CDR3 reads TGTGCCAGCGACCTAAGGCTGGGCGATGGCTACACCTTC. Protein product: CASDLRLGDGYTF.